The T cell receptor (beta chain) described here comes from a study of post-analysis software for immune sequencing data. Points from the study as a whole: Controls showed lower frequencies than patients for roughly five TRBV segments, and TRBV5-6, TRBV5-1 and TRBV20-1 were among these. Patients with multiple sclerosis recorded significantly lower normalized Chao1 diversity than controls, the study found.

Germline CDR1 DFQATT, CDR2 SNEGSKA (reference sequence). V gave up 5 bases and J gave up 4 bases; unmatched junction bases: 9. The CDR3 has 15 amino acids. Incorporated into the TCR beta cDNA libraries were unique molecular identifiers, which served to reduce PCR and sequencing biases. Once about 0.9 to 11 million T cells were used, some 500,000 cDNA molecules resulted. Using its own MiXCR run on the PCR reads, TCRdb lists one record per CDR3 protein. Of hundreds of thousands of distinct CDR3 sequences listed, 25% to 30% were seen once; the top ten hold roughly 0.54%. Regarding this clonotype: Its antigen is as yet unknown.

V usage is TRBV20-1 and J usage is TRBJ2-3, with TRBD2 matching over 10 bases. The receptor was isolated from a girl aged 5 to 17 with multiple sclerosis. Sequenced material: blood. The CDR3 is CSACPLAGVADTQYF. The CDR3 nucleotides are TGCAGTGCTTGCCCTCTAGCGGGAGTGGCAGATACGCAGTATTTT.